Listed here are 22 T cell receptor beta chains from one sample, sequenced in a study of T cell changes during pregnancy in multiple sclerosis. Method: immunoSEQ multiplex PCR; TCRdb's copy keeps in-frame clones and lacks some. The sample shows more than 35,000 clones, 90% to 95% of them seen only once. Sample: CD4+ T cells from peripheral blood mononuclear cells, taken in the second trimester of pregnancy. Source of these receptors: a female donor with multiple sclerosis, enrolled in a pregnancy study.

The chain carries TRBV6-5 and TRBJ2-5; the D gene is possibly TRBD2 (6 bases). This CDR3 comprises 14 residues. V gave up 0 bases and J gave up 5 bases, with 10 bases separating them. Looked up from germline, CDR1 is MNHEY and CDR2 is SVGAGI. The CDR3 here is CASSYSGGGETQYF. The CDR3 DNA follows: TGTGCCAGCAGTTACTCTGGAGGAGGGGAGACCCAGTACTTC.

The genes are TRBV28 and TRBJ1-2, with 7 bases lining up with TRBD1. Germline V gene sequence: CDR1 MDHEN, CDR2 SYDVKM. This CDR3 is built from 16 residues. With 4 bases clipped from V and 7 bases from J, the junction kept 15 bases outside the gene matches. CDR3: CASSSPDRAQHRGYTF. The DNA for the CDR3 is TGTGCCAGCAGTTCCCCCGACAGGGCCCAGCACCGTGGCTACACCTTC.

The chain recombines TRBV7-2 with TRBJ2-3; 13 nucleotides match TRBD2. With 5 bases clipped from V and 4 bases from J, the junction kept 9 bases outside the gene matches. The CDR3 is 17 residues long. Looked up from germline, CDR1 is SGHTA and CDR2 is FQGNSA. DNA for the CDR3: TGTGCCAGCAGCACCGAAGGACTAGCGGGGGCCTCAGATACGCAGTATTTT. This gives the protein CASSTEGLAGASDTQYF.

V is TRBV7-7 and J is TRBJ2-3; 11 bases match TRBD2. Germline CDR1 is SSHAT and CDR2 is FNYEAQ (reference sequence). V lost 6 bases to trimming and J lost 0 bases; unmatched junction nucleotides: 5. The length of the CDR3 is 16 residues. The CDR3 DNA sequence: TGTGCCAGCAGTCCGACTAGCGGGGCTAGCACAGATACGCAGTATTTT. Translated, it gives CASSPTSGASTDTQYF.

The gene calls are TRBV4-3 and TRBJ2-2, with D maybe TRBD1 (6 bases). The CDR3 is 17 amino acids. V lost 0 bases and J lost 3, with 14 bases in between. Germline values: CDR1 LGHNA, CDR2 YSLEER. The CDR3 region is CASSQDPTGLYTGELFF. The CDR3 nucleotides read TGCGCCAGCAGCCAAGATCCAACAGGGCTTTACACCGGGGAGCTGTTTTTT.

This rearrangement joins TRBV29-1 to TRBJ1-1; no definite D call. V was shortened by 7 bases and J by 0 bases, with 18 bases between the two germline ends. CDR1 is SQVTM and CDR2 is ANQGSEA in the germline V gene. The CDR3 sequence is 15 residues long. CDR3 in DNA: TGCAGCGGCCTAGGAGGGAGGAGCATGAACACTGAAGCTTTCTTT. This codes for CSGLGGRSMNTEAFF.

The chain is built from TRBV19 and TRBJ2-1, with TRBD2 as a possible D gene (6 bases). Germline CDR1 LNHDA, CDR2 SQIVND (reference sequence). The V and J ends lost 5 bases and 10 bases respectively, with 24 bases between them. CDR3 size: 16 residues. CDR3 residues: CASSLLTRSTLGEQFF. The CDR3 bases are TGTGCCAGTAGTCTGCTGACTAGATCAACCCTGGGGGAGCAGTTCTTC.

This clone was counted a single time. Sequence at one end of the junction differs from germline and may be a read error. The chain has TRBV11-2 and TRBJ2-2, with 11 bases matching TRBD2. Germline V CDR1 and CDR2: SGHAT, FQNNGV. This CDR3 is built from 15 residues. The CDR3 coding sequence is TGTGCCAGCAGTTTAGCGGGGGGGCGCATAGGGGAGCTGTTTTTT. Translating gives CASSLAGGRIGELFF.

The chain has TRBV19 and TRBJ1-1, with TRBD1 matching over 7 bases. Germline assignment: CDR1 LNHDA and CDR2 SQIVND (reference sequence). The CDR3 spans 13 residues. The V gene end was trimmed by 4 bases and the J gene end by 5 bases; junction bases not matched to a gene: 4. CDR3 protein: CASSTQTGTEAFF. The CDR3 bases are TGTGCCAGTAGTACCCAGACAGGGACTGAAGCTTTCTTT.

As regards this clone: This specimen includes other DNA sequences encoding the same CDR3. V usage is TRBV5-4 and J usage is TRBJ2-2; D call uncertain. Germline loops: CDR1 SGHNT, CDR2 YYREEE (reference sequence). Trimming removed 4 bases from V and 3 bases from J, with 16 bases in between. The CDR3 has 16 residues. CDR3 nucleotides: TGTGCCAGCAGCCTGGCCGTTAGTTCCGACACCGGGGAGCTGTTTTTT. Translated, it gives CASSLAVSSDTGELFF.

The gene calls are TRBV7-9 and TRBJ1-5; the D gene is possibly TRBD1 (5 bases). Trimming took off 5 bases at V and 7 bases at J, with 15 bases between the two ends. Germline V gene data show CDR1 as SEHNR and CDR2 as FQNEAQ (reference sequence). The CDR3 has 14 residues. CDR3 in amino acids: CASSHDSAEQPQHF. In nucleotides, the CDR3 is TGTGCCAGCAGCCACGACAGCGCTGAACAGCCCCAGCATTTT.

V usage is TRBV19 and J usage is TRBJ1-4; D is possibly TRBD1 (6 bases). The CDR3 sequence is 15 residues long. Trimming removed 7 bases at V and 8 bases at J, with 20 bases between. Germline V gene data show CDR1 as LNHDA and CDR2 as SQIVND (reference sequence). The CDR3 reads CASTATGFEGEKLFF. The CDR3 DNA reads TGTGCCAGTACCGCTACAGGGTTTGAAGGCGAAAAACTGTTTTTT.

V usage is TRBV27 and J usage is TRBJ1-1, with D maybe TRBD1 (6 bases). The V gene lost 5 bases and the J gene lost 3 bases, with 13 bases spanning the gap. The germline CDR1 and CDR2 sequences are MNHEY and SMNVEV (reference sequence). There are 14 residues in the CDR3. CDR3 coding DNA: TGTGCCAGCAGTCCCAGTAGGGGGTACACTGAAGCTTTCTTT. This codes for CASSPSRGYTEAFF.

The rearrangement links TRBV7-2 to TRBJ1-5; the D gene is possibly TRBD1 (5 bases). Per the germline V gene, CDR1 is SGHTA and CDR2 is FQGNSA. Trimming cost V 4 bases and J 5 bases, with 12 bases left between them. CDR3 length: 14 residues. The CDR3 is CASSSQGGDQPQHF. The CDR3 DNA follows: TGTGCCAGCAGCTCGCAGGGCGGGGATCAGCCCCAGCATTTT.

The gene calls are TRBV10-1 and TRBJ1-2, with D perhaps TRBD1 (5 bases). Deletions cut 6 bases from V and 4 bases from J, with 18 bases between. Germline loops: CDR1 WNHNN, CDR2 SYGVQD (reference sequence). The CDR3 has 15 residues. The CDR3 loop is CASSPSIDSPYGYTF. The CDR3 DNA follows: TGCGCCAGCAGCCCCTCCATTGACAGCCCCTATGGCTACACCTTC.

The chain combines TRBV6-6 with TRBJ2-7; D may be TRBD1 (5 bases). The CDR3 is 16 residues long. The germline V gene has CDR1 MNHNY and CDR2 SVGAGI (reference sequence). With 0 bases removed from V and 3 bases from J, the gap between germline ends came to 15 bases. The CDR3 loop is CASSYSWAGKVYEQYF. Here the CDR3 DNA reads TGTGCCAGCAGTTACTCTTGGGCAGGGAAGGTCTACGAGCAGTACTTC.

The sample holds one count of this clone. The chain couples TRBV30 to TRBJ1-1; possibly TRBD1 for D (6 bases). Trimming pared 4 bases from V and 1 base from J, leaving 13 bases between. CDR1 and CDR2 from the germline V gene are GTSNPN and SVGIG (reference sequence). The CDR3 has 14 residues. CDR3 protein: CAWIAGQTNTEAFF. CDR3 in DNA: TGTGCCTGGATTGCCGGACAGACGAACACTGAAGCTTTCTTT.

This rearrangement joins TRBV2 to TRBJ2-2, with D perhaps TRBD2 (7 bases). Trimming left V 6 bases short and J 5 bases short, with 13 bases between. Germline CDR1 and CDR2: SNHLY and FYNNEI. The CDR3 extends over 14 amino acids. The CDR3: CASRVRGGTGELFF. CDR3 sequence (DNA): TGTGCCAGCAGGGTCAGGGGAGGGACCGGGGAGCTGTTTTTT.

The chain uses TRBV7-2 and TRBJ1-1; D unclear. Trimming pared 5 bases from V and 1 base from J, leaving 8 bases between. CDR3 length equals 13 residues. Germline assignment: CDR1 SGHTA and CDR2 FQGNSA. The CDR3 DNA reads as TGTGCCAGCAGCCGGCGAGGGAACACTGAAGCTTTCTTT. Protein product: CASSRRGNTEAFF.

CDR3 residues: CASSTGPTGIYSNQPQHF. CDR3 coding DNA: TGTGCCAGTAGTACAGGACCAACAGGGATTTATAGCAATCAGCCCCAGCATTTT. The rearrangement uses TRBV19 and TRBJ1-5; D is possibly TRBD1 (6 bases). From germline, CDR1 is LNHDA and CDR2 SQIVND (reference sequence). The CDR3 is 18 amino acids. Trimming stripped 4 bases from V and 0 bases from J, with 19 bases between.

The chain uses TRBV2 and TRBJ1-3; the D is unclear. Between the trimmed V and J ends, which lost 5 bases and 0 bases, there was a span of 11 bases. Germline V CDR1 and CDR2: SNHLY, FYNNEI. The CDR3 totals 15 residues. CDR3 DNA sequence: TGTGCCAGCAGTTCGGAGGCTAGCTCTGGAAACACCATATATTTT. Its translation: CASSSEASSGNTIYF.

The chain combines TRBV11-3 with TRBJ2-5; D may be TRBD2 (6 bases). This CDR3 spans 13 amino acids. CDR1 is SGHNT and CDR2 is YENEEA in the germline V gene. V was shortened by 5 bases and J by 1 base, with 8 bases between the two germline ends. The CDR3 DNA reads TGTGCCAGCAGCAGGGGAGGCCAAGAGACCCAGTACTTC. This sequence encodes CASSRGGQETQYF.